The clone carrying this T cell receptor (beta chain) was found once. Original methodology: Estimation of nucleated cell counts was performed using reference gene primer amplification. Profiling relied on immunoSEQ multiplex PCR, and the TCRdb table lists in-frame clones only, not all of them. Clone size and V and J calls were adopted from that table, with D and trimming inferred from the DNA. This table holds around 170,000 clones, more than 75% found once. With 1 base clipped from V and 2 bases from J, the junction kept 1 base outside the gene matches. Germline CDR1 is SGHNT and CDR2 is YYREEE (reference sequence). CDR3 length: 14 amino acids. The entry originates in a study of blood T cell repertoires in COVID-19. Overall study context: The United States, Italy and Spain supplied acute and convalescent COVID-19 samples.

This TCR came from a woman in her 30s who had recovered from COVID-19. The chain couples TRBV5-4 to TRBJ1-2; 8 bases line up with TRBD1. Specimen: PBMCs or T cells enriched from blood (not recorded which). CDR3 loop: CASSLRDRNYGYTF. In DNA form, the CDR3 reads TGTGCCAGCAGCTTGAGGGACAGGAACTATGGCTACACCTTC.